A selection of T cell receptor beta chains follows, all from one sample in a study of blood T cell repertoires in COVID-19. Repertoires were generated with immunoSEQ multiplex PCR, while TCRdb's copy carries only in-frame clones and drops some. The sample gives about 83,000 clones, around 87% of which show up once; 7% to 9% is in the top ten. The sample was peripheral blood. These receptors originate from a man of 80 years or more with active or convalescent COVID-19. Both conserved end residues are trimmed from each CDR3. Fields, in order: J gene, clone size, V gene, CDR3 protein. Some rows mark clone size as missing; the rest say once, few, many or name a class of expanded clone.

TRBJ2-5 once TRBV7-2 ASSSEGGRETQY
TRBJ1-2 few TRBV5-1 ASSLSPQDYGYT
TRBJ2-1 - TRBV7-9 ASSPFGRAGNEQF
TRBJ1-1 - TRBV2 ASSVGRENTEAF
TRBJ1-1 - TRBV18 ASSPSTGMGTEAF
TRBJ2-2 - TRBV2 ATRLASGELF
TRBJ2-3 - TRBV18 ASSPPSGGSTDTQY
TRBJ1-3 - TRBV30 AWAWGGSLSGNTIY
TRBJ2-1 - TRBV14 ASSPRRESYNEQF
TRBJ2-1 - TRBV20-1 SAKAVEQF
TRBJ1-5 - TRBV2 ASSEVRGRQPQH
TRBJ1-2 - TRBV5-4 ASSLAGFAGYT
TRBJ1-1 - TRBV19 ASSPRTGAVNTEAF
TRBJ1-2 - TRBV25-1 ASSEAEGGRDGYT
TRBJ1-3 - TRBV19 ASSNSSPSGNTIY
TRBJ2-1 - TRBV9 ASSVDPSGRAGNEQF
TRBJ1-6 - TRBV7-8 ASSGSYNSPLH
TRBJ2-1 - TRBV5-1 ASTQLKYNEQF
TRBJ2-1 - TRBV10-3 AISESGTGANNEQF
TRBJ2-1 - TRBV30 AWSVRTSGRNEQF
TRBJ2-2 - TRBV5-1 ASSFSGWGTGELF
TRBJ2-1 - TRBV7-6 ASSLGRGLAAYNEQF
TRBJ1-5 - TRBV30 AWSPQGSQPQH
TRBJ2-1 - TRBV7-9 ASSPRGSGDNEQF
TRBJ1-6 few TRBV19 ASSIDRGDNSPLH